The T cell receptor beta chain described here comes from a study of blood T cells in healthy people across ages. The CDR3 covers 14 residues. V was trimmed by 1 base and J by 2 bases, leaving 9 bases between them. CDR1 SEHNR and CDR2 FQNEAQ come from the germline V gene (reference sequence). This clonotype was found a few times. Each sample yielded at least 5.5 micrograms of PBMC total RNA. With a J-beta primer mix and a sample-barcoded 5' primer, a second PCR ran about 7 to 11 cycles. Each CDR3 protein gets one entry after TCRdb re-called the 5' RACE reads with MiXCR. This sample has roughly 700,000 distinct CDR3 sequences, with about half found just once.

The sequence derives from a woman in her fifties or sixties in good health. This chain connects TRBV7-9 to TRBJ2-7; D may match TRBD1 or TRBD2 (5 bases each). The sample taken for sequencing was blood. CDR3: CASSLGDQPYEQYF. CDR3 nucleotides: TGTGCCAGCAGCTTAGGGGACCAACCCTACGAGCAGTACTTC.